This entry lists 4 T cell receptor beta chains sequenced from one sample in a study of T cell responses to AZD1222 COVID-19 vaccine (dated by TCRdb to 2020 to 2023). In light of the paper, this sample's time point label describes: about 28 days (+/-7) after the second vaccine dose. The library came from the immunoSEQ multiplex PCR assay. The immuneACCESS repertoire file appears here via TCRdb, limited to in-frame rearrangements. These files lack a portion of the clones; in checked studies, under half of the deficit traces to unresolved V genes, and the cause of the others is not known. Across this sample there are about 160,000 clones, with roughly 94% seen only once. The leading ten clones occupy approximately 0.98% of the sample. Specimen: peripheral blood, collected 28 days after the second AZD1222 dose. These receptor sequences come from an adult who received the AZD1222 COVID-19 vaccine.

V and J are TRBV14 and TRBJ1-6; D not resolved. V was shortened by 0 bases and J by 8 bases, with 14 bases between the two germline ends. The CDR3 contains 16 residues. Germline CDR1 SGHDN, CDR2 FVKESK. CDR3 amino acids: CASSQDLGFLYSPLHF. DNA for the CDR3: TGTGCCAGCAGCCAAGATCTGGGGTTTTTGTATTCACCCCTCCACTTT.

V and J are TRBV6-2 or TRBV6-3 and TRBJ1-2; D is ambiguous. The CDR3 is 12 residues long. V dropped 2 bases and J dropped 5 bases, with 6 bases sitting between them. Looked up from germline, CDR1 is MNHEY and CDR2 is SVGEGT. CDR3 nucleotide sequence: TGTGCCAGCAGTTACGCCCCTTATGGCTACACCTTC. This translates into CASSYAPYGYTF.

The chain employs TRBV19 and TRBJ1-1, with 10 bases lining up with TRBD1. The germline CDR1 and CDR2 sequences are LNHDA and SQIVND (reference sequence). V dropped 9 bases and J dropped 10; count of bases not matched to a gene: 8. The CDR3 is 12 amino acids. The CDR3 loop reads CASQTRDRGAFF. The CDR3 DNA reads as TGTGCCAGCCAGACCCGGGACAGGGGAGCTTTCTTT. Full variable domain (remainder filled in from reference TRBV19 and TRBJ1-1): DGGITQSPKYLFRKEGQNVTLSCEQNLNHDAMYWYRQDPGQGLRLIYYSQIVNDFQKGDIAEGYSVSREKKESFPLTVTSAQKNPTAFYLCASQTRDRGAFFGQGTRLTVV.

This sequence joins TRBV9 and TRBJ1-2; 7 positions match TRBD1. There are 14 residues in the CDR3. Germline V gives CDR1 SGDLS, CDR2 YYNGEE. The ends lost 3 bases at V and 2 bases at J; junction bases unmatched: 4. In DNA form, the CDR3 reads TGTGCCAGCAGCGCGACAGGGACGAACTATGGCTACACCTTC. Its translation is CASSATGTNYGYTF.